Each of the 16 T cell receptor beta chains below was sequenced from the same sample in a study of blood T cells in healthy people across ages (dated by TCRdb to about 2015). The receptor library was made with 5' RACE. The sequencer listed for this sample is Illumina HiSeq 2500. A second roughly 6 to 11 cycle PCR used a sample-barcoded 5' primer and a J-beta primer mix. The raw public reads went through TCRdb reprocessing: fastp at Q25, MiXCR clone calling, in-frame beta chains kept. Records with the same CDR3 protein are collapsed into one entry carrying the most frequent genes and DNA. A total of around 990,000 distinct CDR3 sequences appear in this sample, under 30% of them only once. Clones ranked in the top ten supply around 0.75% of the sample. These data also featured in a second study, about T cells of mothers and their children.

What was sequenced was blood. The receptor source for this set is a girl aged 2 to 10 in good health.

The chain couples TRBV5-1 to TRBJ2-2, with 7 bases that match TRBD2. Germline CDR1 is SGHRS and CDR2 is YFSETQ. This CDR3 spans 16 amino acids. The trim removed 2 bases at V and 5 bases at J, leaving 9 bases unmatched. DNA for the CDR3: TGCGCCAGCAGCTTTATGGCGGGAGTAGAAACCGGGGAGCTGTTTTTT. It translates to CASSFMAGVETGELFF.

V gene TRBV29-1 combines with J gene TRBJ2-5; tentative D call: TRBD1 (8 bases). There are 13 residues in the CDR3. Germline CDR1 is SQVTM and CDR2 is ANQGSEA. V lost 1 base and J lost 11, with 17 bases in between. The CDR3 is CSVEAGGGGEQYF. CDR3 nucleotides: TGCAGCGTTGAAGCAGGGGGCGGGGGTGAGCAGTACTTC.

A few counts support this clonotype. The chain is built from TRBV20-1 and TRBJ1-2, with D perhaps TRBD1 (6 bases). CDR3 size: 12 residues. Trimming removed 3 bases at V and 4 bases at J, with 9 bases between. The germline V gene encodes CDR1 DFQATT and CDR2 SNEGSKA (reference sequence). The CDR3 DNA reads TGCAGTGCTAGGACAGGCTTCTATGGCTACACCTTC. This codes for CSARTGFYGYTF.

This sequence joins TRBV3-1 and TRBJ2-3, with a tentative D call TRBD1 (6 bases). Germline CDR1 LGHDT, CDR2 YNNKEL (reference sequence). The V end was cut by 1 base, the J end by 1 base, with 9 bases between. This CDR3 contains 15 residues. The CDR3 spells CASSQGPGGTDTQYF. In DNA form, the CDR3 reads TGTGCCAGCAGCCAAGGGCCAGGGGGCACAGATACGCAGTATTTT.

CDR3 protein: CASSFGGSGREAFF. For the CDR3, the DNA is TGTGCCAGCAGCTTCGGGGGGTCGGGTAGGGAAGCTTTCTTT. The chain combines TRBV7-6 with TRBJ1-1; maybe TRBD1 (5 bases). CDR3 length: 14 amino acids. Germline V gene lookup returns CDR1 SGHVS and CDR2 FNYEAQ. Trimming took off 3 bases at V and 8 bases at J, with 16 bases between the two ends.

The chain combines TRBV19 with TRBJ2-7; D is unclear. The CDR3 covers 13 residues. Germline CDR1 and CDR2: LNHDA and SQIVND (reference sequence). Deletions cut 5 bases from V and 2 bases from J, with 10 bases between. For the CDR3, the DNA is TGTGCCAGTAGTCCCAGTTTGACCTACGAGCAGTACTTC. Translation gives CASSPSLTYEQYF.

This clonotype was observed a handful of times. The chain has TRBV5-1 and TRBJ2-1; 8 nucleotides line up with TRBD2. The V gene's germline CDR1 is SGHRS and CDR2 YFSETQ. With V trimmed by 1 base and J by 5 bases, 2 bases remained unmatched. The CDR3 spans 14 residues. For the CDR3, the DNA is TGCGCCAGCAGCTTGTACGGGGGGGACAATGAGCAGTTCTTC. This codes for CASSLYGGDNEQFF.

This chain connects TRBV7-2 to TRBJ2-7, with D perhaps being TRBD1 or TRBD2 (5 bases each). Trimming took 5 bases from V and 1 from J, leaving 18 bases between them. Per germline, CDR1 SGHTA and CDR2 FQGNSA. The CDR3 extends over 16 amino acids. The CDR3 sequence: CASSVMGLDSSYEQYF. CDR3 nucleotides: TGTGCCAGCAGCGTTATGGGGCTGGACTCATCCTACGAGCAGTACTTC.

The CDR3 DNA reads TGCGCCAGCAGCCATCCCCAGAACGCCACGGAGACCCAGTACTTC. It codes for CASSHPQNATETQYF. This chain uses TRBV4-1 with TRBJ2-5; D gene uncertain. The CDR3 consists of 15 residues. The V end was cut by 3 bases, the J end by 5 bases, with 16 bases between. The germline V gene encodes CDR1 MGHRA and CDR2 YSYEKL.

This clonotype was counted a few times. The chain has TRBV6-2 or TRBV6-3 and TRBJ2-5; D might be TRBD2 (5 bases). V was cut by 6 bases and J by 11 bases, with 13 bases left in between. The CDR3 has 11 amino acids. Germline-derived CDR1 and CDR2 are MNHEY and SVGEGT. The CDR3 DNA reads as TGTGCCAGCAGCAGCGGTTGGGAGCAGTACTTC. Residues: CASSSGWEQYF.

The chain couples TRBV2 to TRBJ1-2; D uncertain. V was shortened by 2 bases and J by 3 bases, with 16 bases between the two germline ends. Germline CDR1 and CDR2: SNHLY and FYNNEI. The length of the CDR3 is 16 residues. As DNA, the CDR3 is TGTGCCAGCAGTGAATCGGTGTCGGGAGAGGACTATGGCTACACCTTC. As protein: CASSESVSGEDYGYTF.

The chain is built from TRBV6-5 and TRBJ2-5, with unresolved D. The J call could be wrong; TRBJ2-1 is a better fit for the DNA end. Looked up from germline, CDR1 is MNHEY and CDR2 is SVGAGI. The length of the CDR3 is 14 residues. CDR3 region: CASSALLSYNEQFF. DNA of the CDR3: TGTGCCAGCAGTGCTCTCCTGTCCTACAATGAGCAGTTCTTC.

The V and J genes are TRBV5-1 and TRBJ2-5, with D perhaps TRBD1 (5 bases). The tail of the sequence fits TRBJ2-7 better, so the J call may be wrong. This CDR3 has 14 residues. Germline CDR1 SGHRS, CDR2 YFSETQ. The CDR3 sequence: CASSLVGVGYEQYF. DNA of the CDR3: TGCGCCAGCAGCTTGGTAGGGGTCGGGTACGAGCAGTACTTC.

The rearrangement links TRBV28 to TRBJ2-7; D remains ambiguous. Germline V gene sequence: CDR1 MDHEN, CDR2 SYDVKM. The CDR3 sequence is 15 residues long. V lost 3 bases and J 0 bases, leaving 12 bases between the germline ends. CDR3 residues: CASSLFQGLSYEQYF. In nucleotides, the CDR3 is TGTGCCAGCAGTTTGTTCCAAGGTCTCTCCTACGAGCAGTACTTC.

The rearrangement links TRBV5-1 to TRBJ2-1; 7 nucleotides match TRBD2. Germline values: CDR1 SGHRS, CDR2 YFSETQ. After removal of 2 bases from V and 12 bases from J, the junction contained 14 bases not matched to a gene. The CDR3 loop spans 15 amino acids. The CDR3 spells CASSFGLGPIKVQFF. CDR3 DNA: TGCGCCAGCAGCTTCGGACTAGGTCCCATAAAGGTGCAGTTCTTC.

The chain is built from TRBV4-1 and TRBJ2-6; no firm D call. CDR3 length: 16 amino acids. Deletions cut 1 base from V and 0 bases from J, with 7 bases between. Germline loops: CDR1 MGHRA, CDR2 YSYEKL. CDR3 coding DNA: TGCGCCAGCAGCCAAGCTTACGGCTCTGGGGCCAACGTCCTGACTTTC. Residues: CASSQAYGSGANVLTF.